This T cell receptor (beta chain) comes out of a study of OX40 agonist ivuxolimab in advanced cancers. The J segment lost 5 bases and the V segment lost 6 bases, leaving 13 bases of the junction unmatched. The CDR3 runs to 16 residues. Germline assignment: CDR1 MNHEY and CDR2 SMNVEV (reference sequence). Method: immunoSEQ multiplex PCR; TCRdb's copy keeps in-frame clones and lacks some. This table holds more than 60,000 clones, over 75% found once. The sample consisted of CD4+ or CD8+ T cells sorted from blood, taken in a trial of the OX40 agonist ivuxolimab. V and J are TRBV27 and TRBJ2-5; 9 nucleotides align to TRBD1. The clonotype was recovered from an adult with an advanced solid tumor such as melanoma, head and neck, liver or kidney cancer. CDR3 nucleotides: TGTGCCAGCAGGGGGACCAACAGGGGGCCTGCGGAGACCCAGTACTTC. It is translated as CASRGTNRGPAETQYF.